This T cell receptor (beta chain) was identified during a study of T cells in Graves' hyperthyroidism and ophthalmopathy. Study-wide results and limits: Within blood appeared most thyroid clonotypes that had expanded above 0.001.

The CDR3 has 14 amino acids. V shed 6 bases and J 3 bases; nucleotides not matched to a gene: 3. Germline V lookup: CDR1 MNHNS, CDR2 SASEGT. For ophthalmopathy patients, the Clinical Activity Score was at least 3 and the NOSPECS grade at least 4; duration was under 3 months. This clonotype was detected ten times or more. Its antigen remains unknown. RNA transcripts provided the source from which TCR beta CDR3 regions were amplified. TCR CDR3 regions were first amplified by RT-PCR with HTBI primers. TCRdb processed the multiplex PCR reads anew with MiXCR; each CDR3 protein has one entry. Among fewer than 450,000 distinct CDR3 sequences listed, about 15% were seen once.

Input material: blood. The gene calls are TRBV6-1 and TRBJ2-5, with TRBD2 identical over 11 bases. The source of this sequence is a woman aged 60 to 75 with Graves' ophthalmopathy. CDR3 DNA sequence: TGTGCCAGCAGGTTGACTAGCGGGAAAGAGACCCAGTACTTC. Its protein is CASRLTSGKETQYF.